This TCR beta chain appears in the sequencing data of a study of blood T cells in healthy people across ages. Findings and limits, study-wide: Observed TCR beta diversity per million T cells went down as age went up. This fall followed a roughly linear course with age. A strong correlation between TCR beta diversity and naive T cell percentage was seen.

Combining a sample-barcoded 5' primer with a J-beta primer mix, a second PCR ran for roughly 6 to 12 cycles. Each cDNA molecule was tagged by a template-switch adaptor that had 12 random nucleotides. In TCRdb, the 5' RACE reads were re-called with MiXCR into one record per CDR3 protein. The repertoire has roughly 1.7 million distinct CDR3 sequences, about 35% of them found once; the top ten carry 11%. This clonotype was observed a few times. Its target is not known. This CDR3 is 12 amino acids long. V shed 5 bases and J shed 9 bases, with 15 bases lying between them. CDR1 and CDR2 (germline): SGHRS, YFSETQ. Samples each had at least 5.5 micrograms of total RNA extracted.

The source is a woman in her thirties in good health. The V and J genes are TRBV5-1 and TRBJ2-7, with D possibly matching TRBD2 (6 bases). Sequencing was carried out using blood. CDR3 sequence reads: CASRGGHPAQYF. CDR3 DNA: TGCGCCAGCAGGGGAGGACATCCGGCGCAGTACTTC.